This T cell receptor beta chain comes out of a study of blood T cells in healthy people across ages (dated by TCRdb to 2013 to 2016). With respect to the entire study: In model experiments, roughly one uniquely barcoded TCR beta cDNA molecule per two T cells was captured by template switching. To track age-related changes in TCR beta repertoire diversity, the study relied on deep sequencing normalized with unique cDNA molecular identifiers. The donors were split into four age groups: young (average around 16 years), middle-aged (roughly 39), aged (about 62) and long-lived (roughly 80). Two additional independent replicas of 1 million unique cDNA reads from the same blood draw were analyzed for two donors (one aged 18 to 30 and one aged 80 or older).

A note on this clonotype: Which antigen it targets is not known. It has no much larger one-base neighbor in the sample; base qualities were not kept.

Systemically healthy Caucasian individuals from Russia, about 38 in total and aged roughly 6 to 95 years, were included as donors. Each donor gave ten milliliters of peripheral blood, collected into EDTA-treated Vacutainer tubes. Ficoll-Paque density-gradient centrifugation was used to isolate PBMCs, with at least 7 million per sample. Trizol reagent was used to extract total RNA from the PBMCs, yielding at least 6 micrograms per sample. For every donor, flow cytometry on a PBMC aliquot measured the percentage of naive CD45RAhigh/CD27high T cells. Including cysteine and phenylalanine, the CDR3 has 14 amino acids. Only the CDR3 region is kept as DNA, spanning 42 bases read in frame from base 1. Based on the germline V gene, the CDR1 and CDR2 sequences are MNHNS and SASEGT. Trimming takes 7 bases from V and 6 bases from J, and the germline ends sit 16 bases apart. Results and caveats for the whole study, not just this receptor: Because the CMV infection status of the donors was unknown, age-related changes in expanded clonotypes may potentially have been confounded. The percentage of naive T cells measured by flow cytometry correlated strongly with observed TCR beta diversity. Estimates of total diversity based on one million sequenced T cells were regarded as lower bounds and as underestimates. Bulk unsorted PBMC profiling prevented conclusive comparison of naive and antigen-experienced compartments. The long-lived group showed more naive CD4+ T cells, fewer expanded clones and increased TCR diversity than the aged group, suggesting age selection. Observed TCR beta diversity per million T cells fell roughly linearly with age, and a significant reduction was already apparent by age around 39.

The protocol used for the library was 5' RACE. TCRdb shows the sequencer as Illumina HiSeq 2500. The second PCR ran for roughly 7 to 11 cycles and used a J-beta primer mix along with a sample-barcoded 5' primer. Each TCR beta cDNA molecule received a unique molecular identifier from a template-switch 5' adaptor carrying 12 random nucleotides. Each sample yielded at least 2.5 million CDR3-containing paired-end reads. The Mint cDNA synthesis kit, primed by a TRBC-specific oligonucleotide, was used to synthesize first-strand cDNA from all RNA. All cDNA was treated with uracil-DNA glycosylase and then went through a first 18-cycle PCR with the universal primers M1SS and BC2_uni_R. Per the authors' processing: Each sample was normalized by randomly selecting 1 million high-quality reads, each carrying a distinct molecular identifier. Reads sharing molecular identifiers were discarded rather than binned into consensus sequences. CDR3 identification, clonotype clustering and error correction used MiTCR with a Q25 quality threshold and the strictest error-elimination algorithm. A nonparametric unseen species model with Euler transformation was used to estimate a lower bound on total TCR beta diversity. TCRdb cleaned the public reads at Q25 with fastp, built clones with MiXCR and kept in-frame beta chains. Every CDR3 protein is listed once, alongside the most common genes and DNA of its rows. It is TCRdb's table, rather than the study itself, that gives the V and J calls and clone size. The sample profile shows under 1,100,000 distinct CDR3 sequences; approximately 25% of them were found once. The ten biggest clones cover approximately 0.79% of the sample.

This sample also belongs to another study, concerning T cells of mothers and their children. As the second publication notes: Nine systemically healthy Caucasian individuals, comprising three mothers and their six children, were included as donors. cDNA synthesis used all of the extracted RNA, with approximately 1.6 ug of RNA in each 15 ul reaction. In the second PCR, the M1S primer added sample barcodes and 2-4 random nucleotides. More than 9 million TCR beta CDR3 reads were obtained from each mother, and roughly 3 million reads were obtained from each child. TCR recombination output is similarly shaped by thymic selection in related and unrelated pairs, with a minor effect exerted by inherited differences. Normalized repertoire overlap was always slightly but never significantly higher in related than unrelated mother-child pairs. No persistent microchimeric T cell clones were detected, at a sensitivity of roughly 96 clones per million clonotypes. In the study, deep NGS was used to compare the TCR beta repertoires of mothers and children, and features distinguishing related mother-child pairs from unrelated individuals were sought. Mothers averaged approximately 41 +/- 4 years of age and children averaged about 10 +/- 4 years. After adapter ligation was performed with NEBNext reagents, the libraries were sequenced on an Illumina HiSeq 2000 with 100+100 nt paired-end reads. To prevent cross-contamination, the mother and child libraries were prepared a month apart and were sequenced in separate runs. Each donor had between roughly 500,000 and 2,100,000 distinct TCR beta clonotypes identified. Naive TCR beta clonotypes were estimated from low-frequency clonotypes matched to each donor's FACS-determined naive share, without sorting.

Specimen: blood. The V and J segments used are TRBV6-1 and TRBJ2-1; the D region may be TRBD1 or TRBD2, each matching 5 bases equally. This receptor was obtained from a girl aged 2 to 9 in good health. The nucleotide sequence reads TGTGCCAGCAAGAGGGACGAGACTGGCAATGAGCAGTTCTTC. The resulting protein is CASKRDETGNEQFF.